This TCR beta chain emerged from a study of graft-versus-host responses after intestinal transplantation. Study details: Among the recipients, all got anti-thymocyte globulin induction and then tacrolimus and steroids for around 3 years. Broader study findings: Detected in recipient marrow were GvH clones, some of which were first observed in ileum or blood. Clonal ratios of graft-versus-host to host-versus-graft in allografts were high for patients exhibiting graft-donor T cell macrochimerism.

Processing was applied to graft tissue in order to liberate intraepithelial and lamina propria lymphocytes. Some clones are missing from TCRdb's copy, which holds only in-frame ones; the method was immunoSEQ multiplex PCR. Here the sample spans thousands of clones, about three quarters being singletons. Trimming at V came to 0 bases and at J to 8 bases, leaving 14 bases not matched to a gene. The CDR3 runs to 18 residues. Germline-derived CDR1 and CDR2 are MNHNS and SASEGT. Concerning this clone: What it binds is not known.

The source material was ileum tissue, sampled approximately 230 days after intestinal transplant. The receptor comes from a human patient who received an intestinal transplant, so some T cells may come from the graft donor. This chain joins TRBV6-1 and TRBJ2-1; the match to TRBD2 covers 9 bases. The CDR3, as DNA: TGTGCCAGCAGTGAAGCGCCTGCGGGGGGGCGAGTGAGGGATGAGCAGTTCTTC. Amino acids: CASSEAPAGGRVRDEQFF.